This T cell receptor (beta chain) came from a study of T cells in localized non-small cell lung cancer. Study-wide findings and caveats: Investigators sequenced only a single tumor region, leaving heterogeneity possible. Maximal T cell clonality occurred in uninvolved adjacent lung, with tumor ranking below it. When the top 100 tumor clones were examined, a median approximately 54 of them also appeared in the adjacent lung, which was paired and uninvolved. There was an association of higher blood T cell density with longer overall survival.

Repertoires were generated with immunoSEQ multiplex PCR, while TCRdb's copy carries only in-frame clones and drops some. The data show some 55,000 clones, with over 75% seen just once and around 20% held by the top ten. The sample holds a few counts of this clone. Its antigen remains unidentified. Germline V gene data show CDR1 as LNHDA and CDR2 as SQIVND (reference sequence). This CDR3 is 15 amino acids long. Trimming at V came to 10 bases and at J to 0 bases, leaving 8 bases not matched to a gene. The J gene is TRBJ2-3, the V gene TRBV19, with 9 bases fitting TRBD1. This TCR came from a female donor of 60 years or more with stage II squamous cell lung carcinoma. Here the sequenced sample was peripheral blood, taken before any cancer treatment. The CDR3 reads CATTRGTGSTDTQYF. The CDR3 coding sequence is TGTGCCACCACGAGGGGGACAGGGAGCACAGATACGCAGTATTTT.